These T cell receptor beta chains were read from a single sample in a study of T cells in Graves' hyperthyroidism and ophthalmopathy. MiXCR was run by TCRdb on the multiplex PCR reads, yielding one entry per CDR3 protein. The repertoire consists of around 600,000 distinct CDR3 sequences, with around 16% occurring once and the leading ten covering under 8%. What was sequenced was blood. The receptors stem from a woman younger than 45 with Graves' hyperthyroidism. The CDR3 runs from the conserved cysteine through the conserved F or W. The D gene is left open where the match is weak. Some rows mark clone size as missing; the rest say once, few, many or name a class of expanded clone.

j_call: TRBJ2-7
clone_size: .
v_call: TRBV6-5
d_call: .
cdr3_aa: CASSYGQNYEQYF
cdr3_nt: TGTGCCAGCAGTTACGGGCAAAACTACGAGCAGTACTTC

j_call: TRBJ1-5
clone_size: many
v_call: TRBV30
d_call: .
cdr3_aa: CAWTTGNQPQHF
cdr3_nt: TGTGCCTGGACTACAGGGAATCAGCCCCAGCATTTT

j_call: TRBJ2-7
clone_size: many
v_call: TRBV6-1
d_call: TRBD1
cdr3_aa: CASSPGQGAGEQYF
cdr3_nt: TGTGCCAGCAGTCCGGGACAGGGGGCAGGTGAGCAGTACTTC

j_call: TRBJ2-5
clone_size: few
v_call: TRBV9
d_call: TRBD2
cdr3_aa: CASSVGDSGSKETQYF
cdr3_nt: TGTGCCAGCAGCGTAGGTGATAGCGGGAGTAAAGAGACCCAGTACTTC

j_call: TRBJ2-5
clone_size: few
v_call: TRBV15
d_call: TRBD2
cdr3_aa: CATSSGTSAWGETQYF
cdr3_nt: TGTGCCACCAGCAGCGGGACTAGCGCCTGGGGGGAGACCCAGTACTTC

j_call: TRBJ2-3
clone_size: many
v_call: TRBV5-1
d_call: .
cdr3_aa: CASSLVKGSDTQYF
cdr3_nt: TGCGCCAGCAGCTTGGTTAAGGGGTCAGATACGCAGTATTTT

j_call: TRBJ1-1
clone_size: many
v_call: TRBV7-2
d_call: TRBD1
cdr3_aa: CASSSRQGGTEAFF
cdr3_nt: TGTGCCAGCAGCAGTCGACAGGGAGGCACTGAAGCTTTCTTT

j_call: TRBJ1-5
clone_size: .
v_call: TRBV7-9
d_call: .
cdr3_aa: CASSSQPNQPQHF
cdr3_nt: TGTGCCAGCAGCTCCCAGCCTAATCAGCCCCAGCATTTT

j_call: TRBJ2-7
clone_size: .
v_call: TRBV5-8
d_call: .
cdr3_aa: CASSFEGTTLYEQYF
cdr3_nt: TGTGCCAGCAGCTTCGAAGGGACAACCCTCTACGAGCAGTACTTC

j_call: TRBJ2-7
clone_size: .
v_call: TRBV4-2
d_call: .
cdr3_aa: CASSQAAESSYEQYF
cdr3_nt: TGTGCCAGCAGCCAAGCTGCGGAAAGCTCCTACGAGCAGTACTTC

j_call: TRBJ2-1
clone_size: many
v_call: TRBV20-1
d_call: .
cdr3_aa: CSARVQGLSYNEQFF
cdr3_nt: TGCAGTGCTAGAGTACAGGGACTCTCCTACAATGAGCAGTTCTTC

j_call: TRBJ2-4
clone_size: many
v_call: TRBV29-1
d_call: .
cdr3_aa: CSVAPDLAKNIQYF
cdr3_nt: TGCAGCGTTGCTCCAGACCTAGCCAAAAACATTCAGTACTTC

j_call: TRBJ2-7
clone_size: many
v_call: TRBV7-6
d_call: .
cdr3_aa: CASSNSVEQYF
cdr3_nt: TGTGCCAGCAGCAACTCTGTCGAGCAGTACTTC

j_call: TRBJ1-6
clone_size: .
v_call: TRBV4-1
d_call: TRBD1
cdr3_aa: CASSQDPGGADSPLHF
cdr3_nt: TGCGCCAGCAGCCAAGACCCAGGGGGAGCGGATTCGCCCCTCCACTTT

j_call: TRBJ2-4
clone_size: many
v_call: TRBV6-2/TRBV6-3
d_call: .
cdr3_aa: CASSYSAGLAKNIQYF
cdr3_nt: TGTGCCAGCAGTTACTCGGCGGGGCTAGCCAAAAACATTCAGTACTTC

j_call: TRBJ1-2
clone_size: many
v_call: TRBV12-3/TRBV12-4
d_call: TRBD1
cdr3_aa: CASSPSDRVGYTF
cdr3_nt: TGTGCCAGCAGTCCCTCGGACAGGGTCGGCTACACCTTC

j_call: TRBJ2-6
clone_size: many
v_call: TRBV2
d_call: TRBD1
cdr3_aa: CASTRDRSVSGANVLTF
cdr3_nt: TGTGCGTCTACTAGGGACAGGAGTGTCTCTGGGGCCAACGTCCTGACTTTC

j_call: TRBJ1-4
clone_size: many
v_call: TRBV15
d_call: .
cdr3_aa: CATSRDPGGNEKLFF
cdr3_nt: TGTGCCACCAGCAGAGACCCCGGGGGCAATGAAAAACTGTTTTTT

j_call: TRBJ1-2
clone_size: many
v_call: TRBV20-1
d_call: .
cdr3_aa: CSASGGDENYGYTF
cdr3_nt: TGCAGTGCTAGCGGGGGTGACGAGAACTATGGCTACACCTTC

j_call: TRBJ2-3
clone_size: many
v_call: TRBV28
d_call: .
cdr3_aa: CASSWEAGLSADTQYF
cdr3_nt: TGTGCCAGCAGTTGGGAGGCCGGGTTAAGTGCAGATACGCAGTATTTT

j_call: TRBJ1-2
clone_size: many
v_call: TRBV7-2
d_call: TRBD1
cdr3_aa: CASSIRAGQDGYGYTF
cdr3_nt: TGTGCCAGCAGTATCCGCGCGGGACAGGATGGCTATGGCTACACCTTC

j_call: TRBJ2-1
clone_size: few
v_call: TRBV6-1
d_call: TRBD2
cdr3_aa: CASRLAGGPKNEQFF
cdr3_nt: TGTGCCAGCAGGCTAGCGGGAGGGCCTAAAAATGAGCAGTTCTTC

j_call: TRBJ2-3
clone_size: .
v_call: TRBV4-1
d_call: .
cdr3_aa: CASRGESTDTQYF
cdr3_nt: TGCGCCAGCAGAGGGGAGAGCACAGATACGCAGTATTTT

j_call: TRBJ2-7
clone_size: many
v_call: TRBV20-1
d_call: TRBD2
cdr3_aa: CSATGTSAYEQYF
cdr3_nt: TGCAGTGCCACCGGGACTAGCGCCTACGAGCAGTACTTC

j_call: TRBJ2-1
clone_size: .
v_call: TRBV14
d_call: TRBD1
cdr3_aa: CASSPMDRYGDEQFF
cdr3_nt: TGTGCCAGCAGCCCGATGGACAGGTATGGCGATGAGCAGTTCTTC

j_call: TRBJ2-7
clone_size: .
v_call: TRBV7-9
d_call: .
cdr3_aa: CASSFRPGEQYF
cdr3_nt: TGTGCCAGCAGCTTCCGCCCTGGCGAGCAGTACTTC

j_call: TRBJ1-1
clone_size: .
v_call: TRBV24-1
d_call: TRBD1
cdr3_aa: CATSEPPGQGRRGTEAFF
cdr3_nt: TGTGCCACCAGTGAACCCCCGGGACAGGGGCGTCGGGGCACTGAAGCTTTCTTT

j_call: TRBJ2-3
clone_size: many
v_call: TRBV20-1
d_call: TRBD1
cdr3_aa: CSARGTGADTQYF
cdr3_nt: TGCAGTGCTAGAGGAACAGGGGCAGATACGCAGTATTTT

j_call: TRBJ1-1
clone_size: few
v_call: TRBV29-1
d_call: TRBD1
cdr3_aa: CSVEGVGQGIVEMNTEAFF
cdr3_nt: TGCAGCGTTGAAGGGGTAGGACAGGGGATAGTCGAAATGAACACTGAAGCTTTCTTT

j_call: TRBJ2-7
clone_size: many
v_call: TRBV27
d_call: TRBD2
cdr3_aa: CASSLPGTSGSLTYEQYF
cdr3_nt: TGTGCCAGCAGTTTACCTGGGACTAGCGGGAGCCTGACCTACGAGCAGTACTTC

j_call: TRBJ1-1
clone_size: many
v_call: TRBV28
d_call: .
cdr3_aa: CASRGQPNTEAFF
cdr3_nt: TGTGCCAGCAGAGGGCAGCCGAACACTGAAGCTTTCTTT

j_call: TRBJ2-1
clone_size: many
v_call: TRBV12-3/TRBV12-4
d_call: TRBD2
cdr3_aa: CASITSGDRLGGYNEQFF
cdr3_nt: TGTGCCAGCATAACTAGCGGGGATCGCCTAGGTGGTTACAATGAGCAGTTCTTC